The 26 T cell receptor beta chains in this list originate from one sample, sequenced in a study of T cells in Graves' hyperthyroidism and ophthalmopathy. Researchers took RNA transcripts and amplified the TCR beta CDR3 regions from them. Primed by the HTBI set, a first-round RT-PCR was run on the TCR CDR3. One entry per CDR3 protein results from TCRdb running MiXCR on the multiplex PCR reads. The data contain fewer than 110,000 distinct CDR3 sequences, 47% of them singletons. Sequenced sample: blood. Receptors were obtained from a middle-aged man with Graves' hyperthyroidism.

J is TRBJ2-5 and V is TRBV24-1, with TRBD1 matching 8 bases. This CDR3 has 18 residues. CDR1 is KGHDR, CDR2 SFDVKD, per germline. V was clipped by 3 bases and J by 2 bases; unmatched bases: 13. CDR3 coding DNA: TGTGCCACCAGTGATGCAGCAGGGGGCAGTAGGTCTCAAGAGACCCAGTACTTC. Its translation: CATSDAAGGSRSQETQYF.

This clonotype was recorded many times. V is TRBV5-1 and J is TRBJ2-7; D is undetermined. V gave up 0 bases and J gave up 2 bases, with 6 bases separating them. This CDR3 spans 13 amino acids. Germline-derived CDR1 and CDR2 are SGHRS and YFSETQ. The CDR3, as DNA: TGCGCCAGCAGCTTGGAAGAGACCTACGAGCAGTACTTC. Its protein is CASSLEETYEQYF.

This clonotype was counted ten times or more. The chain joins TRBV9 to TRBJ1-3, with D uncertain. This CDR3 spans 16 amino acids. Trimming took off 4 bases at V and 0 bases at J, with 14 bases between the two ends. CDR1 is SGDLS and CDR2 is YYNGEE in the germline V gene. CDR3 protein: CASSRRTVNSGNTIYF. The CDR3, as DNA: TGTGCCAGCAGCAGAAGAACAGTGAACTCTGGAAACACCATATATTTT.

Remarks on this clonotype: This may come from a read error, since a much larger clone is one base off. The rearrangement links TRBV12-3 or TRBV12-4 to TRBJ2-2; weak D call: TRBD2 (6 bases). V was pared by 7 bases and J by 3 bases, with 15 bases between. This CDR3 has 15 residues. The CDR3 DNA sequence: TGTGCCAGCATCCCCGGCGGGACTCACACCGGGGAGCTGTTTTTT. The encoded protein is CASIPGGTHTGELFF.

This clonotype was seen at least ten times. V usage is TRBV11-1 and J usage is TRBJ2-7; 11 bases are a match to TRBD1. The J segment lost 4 bases and the V segment lost 4 bases, leaving 3 bases of the junction unmatched. The CDR3 loop spans 14 amino acids. Germline CDR1 reads SGHAT; CDR2 reads FQDESV (reference sequence). The CDR3 bases are TGTGCCAGCAGCTGGGGACAGGGGGATTACGAGCAGTACTTC. Translating gives CASSWGQGDYEQYF.

This clonotype was observed at least ten times. The gene calls are TRBV28 and TRBJ2-3, with TRBD2 identical over 7 bases. V dropped 6 bases and J dropped 0; count of bases not matched to a gene: 3. Per germline, CDR1 MDHEN and CDR2 SYDVKM. CDR3 length equals 14 residues. The CDR3 DNA reads TGTGCCAGCAGACGAGCGGGGAGCACAGATACGCAGTATTTT. Amino acids: CASRRAGSTDTQYF. Based on the CDR3 plus reference TRBV28 and TRBJ2-3, the full variable domain is DVKVTQSSRYLVKRTGEKVFLECVQDMDHENMFWYRQDPGLGLRLIYFSYDVKMKEKGDIPEGYSVSREKKERFSLILESASTNQTSMYLCASRRAGSTDTQYFGPGTRLTVL.

The table lists this clonotype with many counts. The chain links TRBV24-1 to TRBJ2-3; 10 bases align to TRBD1. The CDR3 sequence is 16 residues long. The germline CDR1 and CDR2 sequences are KGHDR and SFDVKD. After removal of 2 bases from V and 4 bases from J, the junction contained 5 bases not matched to a gene. Here the CDR3 DNA reads TGTGCCACCAGTGATTCCCGACAGGGGGCTGCAGATACGCAGTATTTT. Protein sequence: CATSDSRQGAADTQYF.

V gene TRBV7-9 combines with J gene TRBJ1-6; D is ambiguous. This CDR3 is built from 13 residues. CDR1 is SEHNR and CDR2 is FQNEAQ in the germline V gene (reference sequence). V lost 4 bases and J 8 bases, leaving 9 bases between the germline ends. CDR3 residues: CASSSPGDSPLHF. The CDR3 region has the DNA TGTGCCAGCAGCTCGCCCGGAGATTCACCCCTCCACTTT. The full variable domain, its missing parts supplied by reference TRBV7-9 and TRBJ1-6, is DTGVSQNPRHKITKRGQNVTFRCDPISEHNRLYWYRQTLGQGPEFLTYFQNEAQLEKSRLLSDRFSAERPKGSFSTLEIQRTEQGDSAMYLCASSSPGDSPLHFGNGTRLTVT.

In this sample, this clonotype turned up a few times. This chain uses TRBV7-6 with TRBJ1-5, with 8 bases identical to TRBD1. After removal of 2 bases from V and 9 bases from J, the junction contained 15 bases not matched to a gene. The CDR3 sequence is 17 residues long. Germline values: CDR1 SGHVS, CDR2 FNYEAQ. CDR3 in DNA: TGTGCCAGCAGCTTAATCGCTGGGGACAGGTGGCAACCGCCCCAGCATTTT. It specifies CASSLIAGDRWQPPQHF.

Note on this clonotype: A much larger clone lies a single base off, so this may be a read error. V and J are TRBV12-3 or TRBV12-4 and TRBJ2-7; 10 nucleotides agree with TRBD2. The CDR3 has 15 amino acids. CDR3 residues: CPSSYGLAGAYEQYF. Here the CDR3 DNA reads TGTCCCAGCAGTTACGGGCTAGCGGGAGCATACGAGCAGTACTTC.

The chain links TRBV5-1 to TRBJ1-2; TRBD1 is a possible D gene (5 bases). V lost 0 bases, J lost 3 bases, and 9 bases lay in between. The length of the CDR3 is 14 residues. The V gene's germline CDR1 is SGHRS and CDR2 YFSETQ. The CDR3 region is CASSLDGGDYGYTF. CDR3 nucleotides: TGCGCCAGCAGCTTGGATGGGGGGGACTATGGCTACACCTTC.

This clonotype showed up many times. The V and J genes are TRBV11-3 and TRBJ1-1; no firm D call. The CDR3 spans 14 residues. Germline CDR1 is SGHNT and CDR2 is YENEEA. The V end was cut by 3 bases, the J end by 6 bases, with 14 bases between. The CDR3 reads CASSFAKGSSEAFF. The CDR3 DNA reads TGTGCCAGCAGCTTCGCCAAAGGGTCCTCTGAAGCTTTCTTT.

This clonotype came up once. V is TRBV7-2 and J is TRBJ2-2; no definite D call. V lost 2 bases and J 7 bases, leaving 5 bases between the germline ends. Germline V gene sequence: CDR1 SGHTA, CDR2 FQGNSA. This CDR3 comprises 12 residues. The CDR3 DNA reads as TGTGCCAGCAGCTTACTCAACGGGGAGCTGTTTTTT. Translating it yields CASSLLNGELFF.

The chain carries TRBV6-5 and TRBJ1-4, with D possibly matching TRBD1 (5 bases). Germline V gene sequence: CDR1 MNHEY, CDR2 SVGAGI. Between the trimmed V and J ends, which lost 2 bases and 8 bases, there was a span of 12 bases. This CDR3 spans 14 amino acids. The CDR3 nucleotides read TGTGCCAGCAGTTACAGAGGGGAGGGCGAAAAACTGTTTTTT. Translated: CASSYRGEGEKLFF.

The V call is TRBV7-2, the J call TRBJ2-2; D may be TRBD2 (6 bases). The CDR3 sequence is 13 residues long. Germline CDR1 is SGHTA and CDR2 is FQGNSA. Between the trimmed V and J ends, which lost 5 bases and 7 bases, there was a span of 11 bases. CDR3 sequence (DNA): TGTGCCAGCAGCCTACCGACTAGCGGGGAGCTGTTTTTT. Translation gives CASSLPTSGELFF.

The chain employs TRBV7-6 and TRBJ2-7; the match to TRBD1 covers 9 bases. Germline assignment: CDR1 SGHVS and CDR2 FNYEAQ. The length of the CDR3 is 15 residues. V shed 3 bases and J 7 bases; nucleotides not matched to a gene: 10. CDR3 in amino acids: CASSFGQGPYNEQYF. CDR3 nucleotides: TGTGCCAGCAGCTTTGGACAGGGGCCTTACAATGAGCAGTACTTC.

This clonotype was seen ten or more times. This chain connects TRBV7-9 to TRBJ2-7, with 7 nucleotides matching TRBD2. The CDR3 sequence is 13 residues long. The trim removed 6 bases at V and 2 bases at J, leaving 4 bases unmatched. Germline loops: CDR1 SEHNR, CDR2 FQNEAQ (reference sequence). In DNA form, the CDR3 reads TGTGCCAGCAGAACGGGGGGAACCTACGAGCAGTACTTC. It encodes CASRTGGTYEQYF. Full variable domain (remainder filled in from reference TRBV7-9 and TRBJ2-7): DTGVSQNPRHKITKRGQNVTFRCDPISEHNRLYWYRQTLGQGPEFLTYFQNEAQLEKSRLLSDRFSAERPKGSFSTLEIQRTEQGDSAMYLCASRTGGTYEQYFGPGTRLTVT.

The chain carries TRBV5-4 and TRBJ2-7; 7 bases fit TRBD1. There are 15 residues in the CDR3. From germline, CDR1 is SGHNT and CDR2 YYREEE (reference sequence). After removal of 4 bases from V and 0 bases from J, the junction contained 7 bases not matched to a gene. This CDR3 reads CASSPGQLNSYEQYF. The CDR3 bases are TGTGCCAGCAGCCCGGGACAGCTGAACTCCTACGAGCAGTACTTC.

The V gene is TRBV20-1, the J gene TRBJ2-7; TRBD2 might be the D (6 bases). Germline V gives CDR1 DFQATT, CDR2 SNEGSKA (reference sequence). The CDR3 covers 12 residues. The CDR3 is CSVGEVGYEQYF. The CDR3 bases are TGCAGCGTTGGGGAGGTGGGCTACGAGCAGTACTTC.

In this sample, this clonotype turned up many times. The genes are TRBV25-1 and TRBJ2-1; TRBD1 or TRBD2 may be the D gene (5 bases each). Germline V CDR1 and CDR2: MGHDK, SYGVNS. Trimming shortened V by 4 bases and J by 5 bases, and 15 bases separated the two germline ends. The CDR3 contains 15 residues. As DNA, the CDR3 is TGTGCCAGCAGTGCCCCAGGGACCACCCACAATGAGCAGTTCTTC. Its protein product is CASSAPGTTHNEQFF.

This chain joins TRBV7-2 and TRBJ2-7, with TRBD2 identical over 7 bases. Germline CDR1 SGHTA, CDR2 FQGNSA. The ends lost 6 bases at V and 4 bases at J; junction bases unmatched: 9. The length of the CDR3 is 14 residues. The CDR3 coding sequence is TGTGCCAGCAGACTTGCGGGAGAGGGGTACGAGCAGTACTTC. It codes for CASRLAGEGYEQYF.

The chain combines TRBV2 with TRBJ2-3, with TRBD2 matching 7 bases. CDR3 length: 13 amino acids. Germline V gene lookup returns CDR1 SNHLY and CDR2 FYNNEI. After removal of 7 bases from V and 8 bases from J, the junction contained 9 bases not matched to a gene. This CDR3 is CASKGTGGGTQYF. The CDR3 bases are TGTGCCAGCAAGGGGACGGGGGGTGGTACGCAGTATTTT.

This rearrangement joins TRBV7-3 to TRBJ1-3, with D perhaps TRBD1 (6 bases). Germline CDR1 SGHTA, CDR2 FQGTGA. Trimming took off 5 bases at V and 0 bases at J, with 17 bases between the two ends. The CDR3 has 17 amino acids. The chain's CDR3 is CASSPKPGHLSGNTIYF. DNA of the CDR3: TGTGCCAGCAGCCCGAAACCGGGACACCTCTCTGGAAACACCATATATTTT.

This clonotype was observed a handful of times. V is TRBV15 and J is TRBJ2-6; D not certain. Looked up from germline, CDR1 is LNHNV and CDR2 is YYDKDF (reference sequence). The germline V and J ends were trimmed by 4 bases and 4 bases, with 5 bases remaining between them. The CDR3 length is 13 residues. The chain's CDR3 is CATSTLGANVLTF. In DNA form, the CDR3 reads TGTGCCACCAGCACCCTCGGGGCCAACGTCCTGACTTTC.

The rearrangement links TRBV29-1 to TRBJ2-1, with 12 nucleotides matching TRBD2. Germline CDR1 SQVTM, CDR2 ANQGSEA. Trimming at V came to 8 bases and at J to 4 bases, leaving 6 bases not matched to a gene. The CDR3 runs 14 residues. The CDR3, as DNA: TGCAGCTCGCAGACTAGCGGGGGATACAATGAGCAGTTCTTC. Residues: CSSQTSGGYNEQFF.

This clonotype occurred many times. V usage is TRBV20-1 and J usage is TRBJ2-5, with 8 bases aligning to TRBD2. Germline V gene sequence: CDR1 DFQATT, CDR2 SNEGSKA (reference sequence). The CDR3 consists of 14 residues. Losses at the gene ends were 1 base for V and 2 bases for J; bases not matched to a gene: 3. The CDR3 DNA reads TGCAGTGCTAGAGTAGCGGGGAAACAAGAGACCCAGTACTTC. This encodes CSARVAGKQETQYF.